One sample yielded the 21 T cell receptor beta chains listed below, sequenced in a study of blood T cell repertoires in COVID-19. Sequencing was performed with immunoSEQ multiplex PCR; in TCRdb, only in-frame clones are kept and a portion is missing. The data hold under 80,000 clones, with approximately 87% observed a single time. Material: peripheral blood. These receptors originate from a man older than 75 in a cohort sampled during active COVID-19.

The J gene is TRBJ1-6, the V gene TRBV27, with 7 bases aligning to TRBD1. After removal of 8 bases from V and 5 bases from J, the junction contained 12 bases not matched to a gene. CDR1 is MNHEY, CDR2 SMNVEV, per germline (reference sequence). The CDR3 runs to 16 residues. Written as DNA, the CDR3 is TGTGCCAGCGGCCTGACAGGGATTCGTAATAATTCACCCCTCCACTTT. Translating gives CASGLTGIRNNSPLHF.

This clone has a handful of counts. J is TRBJ1-2 and V is TRBV7-9; TRBD1 agrees at 8 bases. The CDR3 spans 13 residues. In germline, CDR1 is SEHNR, CDR2 FQNEAQ (reference sequence). J gave up 8 bases and V 5 bases, and 7 bases lay outside the gene matches. The CDR3 sequence is CASSMDRAKGYTF. The CDR3 bases are TGTGCCAGCAGCATGGACAGGGCTAAAGGCTACACCTTC.

For the CDR3, the DNA is TGTGCCAGCAACTCCCAGGGTCATAGCAATCAGCCCCAGCATTTT. Translation gives CASNSQGHSNQPQHF. J is TRBJ1-5 and V is TRBV5-8, with D perhaps TRBD1 (5 bases). The germline V and J ends were trimmed by 6 bases and 0 bases, with 13 bases remaining between them. Germline CDR1 is SGHTS and CDR2 is YDEGEE. The CDR3 contains 15 residues.

The V call is TRBV27, the J call TRBJ1-5; D possibly corresponds to TRBD1 (6 bases). The V gene lost 6 bases and the J gene lost 0 bases, with 15 bases spanning the gap. CDR1 and CDR2 from the germline V gene are MNHEY and SMNVEV (reference sequence). The CDR3 is made up of 16 amino acids. This chain's CDR3 is CASRLQGTVSNQPQHF. The CDR3 DNA sequence: TGTGCCAGCAGACTACAGGGTACGGTTAGCAATCAGCCCCAGCATTTT.

This rearrangement joins TRBV5-5 to TRBJ2-7, with D unclear. Trimming pared 0 bases from V and 2 bases from J, leaving 12 bases between. The CDR3 is made up of 15 amino acids. Germline CDR1 is SGHKS and CDR2 is YYEKEE (reference sequence). The CDR3 DNA is TGTGCCAGCAGCTTGGCGGCCGGCGGAACCTACGAGCAGTACGTC. As protein: CASSLAAGGTYEQYV.

The chain links TRBV7-9 to TRBJ2-3; 10 positions agree with TRBD2. After removal of 4 bases from V and 1 base from J, the junction contained 8 bases not matched to a gene. CDR1 and CDR2 from the germline V gene are SEHNR and FQNEAQ (reference sequence). This CDR3 contains 17 residues. The DNA of the CDR3 is TGTGCCAGCAGCTCCTGGGGAACTAGCGGGGGCACAGATACGCAGTATTTT. Translating gives CASSSWGTSGGTDTQYF.

The chain couples TRBV6-5 to TRBJ2-3; 9 bases agree with TRBD2. CDR1 is MNHEY, CDR2 SVGAGI, per germline. There are 13 residues in the CDR3. V lost 9 bases, J lost 5 bases, and 6 bases stayed unmatched. The CDR3 sequence is CASQRGEVDTQYF. In DNA form, the CDR3 reads TGTGCCAGTCAGCGGGGGGAGGTAGATACGCAGTATTTT.

The chain employs TRBV19 and TRBJ2-6; D is possibly TRBD1 (5 bases). V was cut by 5 bases and J by 0 bases, with 17 bases left in between. The CDR3 sequence is 18 residues long. Germline V lookup: CDR1 LNHDA, CDR2 SQIVND (reference sequence). The CDR3 sequence: CASSSWVEQVSGANVLTF. For the CDR3, the DNA is TGTGCCAGTAGTTCATGGGTTGAACAGGTCTCTGGGGCCAACGTCCTGACTTTC. The full variable domain, in which reference TRBV19 and TRBJ2-6 provide the parts outside the CDR3, is DGGITQSPKYLFRKEGQNVTLSCEQNLNHDAMYWYRQDPGQGLRLIYYSQIVNDFQKGDIAEGYSVSREKKESFPLTVTSAQKNPTAFYLCASSSWVEQVSGANVLTFGAGSRLTVL.

The J gene is TRBJ2-5, the V gene TRBV3-1 (or the pseudogene TRBV3-2), with D tentatively TRBD1 (6 bases). The CDR3 totals 13 residues. The germline V gene encodes CDR1 LGHDT and CDR2 YNNKEL (reference sequence). V lost 4 bases and J lost 4, with 10 bases in between. CDR3 nucleotides: TGTGCCAGCAGCCCGGACAGCCTAGAGACCCAGTACTTC. This sequence encodes CASSPDSLETQYF.

CDR3 region: CASHRDSYNEQFF. In DNA form, the CDR3 reads TGCGCCAGTCACCGGGACTCCTACAATGAGCAGTTCTTC. The chain recombines TRBV5-1 with TRBJ2-1; D possibly corresponds to TRBD2 (5 bases). In germline, CDR1 is SGHRS, CDR2 YFSETQ. Trimming removed 8 bases from V and 0 bases from J, with 9 bases in between. This CDR3 is built from 13 residues.

As DNA, the CDR3 is TGTGCCAGCAGTGATCCGGGGAGGGGCACTGAAGCTTTCTTT. This codes for CASSDPGRGTEAFF. The chain joins TRBV6-1 to TRBJ1-1, with D perhaps TRBD1 (5 bases). The CDR3 runs 14 residues. V shed 3 bases and J shed 4 bases, with 12 bases lying between them. CDR1 MNHNS and CDR2 SASEGT come from the germline V gene.

The V call is TRBV2, the J call TRBJ2-1; D possibly corresponds to TRBD1 (6 bases). V was cut by 3 bases and J by 5 bases, with 8 bases left in between. Germline loops: CDR1 SNHLY, CDR2 FYNNEI. The CDR3 runs to 13 residues. The CDR3 region is CASSEGQDNEQFF. The DNA for the CDR3 is TGTGCCAGCAGTGAGGGACAAGACAATGAGCAGTTCTTC.

The chain is built from TRBV18 and TRBJ1-3; perhaps TRBD1 as D (5 bases). This CDR3 spans 15 amino acids. Germline CDR1 reads KGHSH; CDR2 reads LQKENI. V lost 3 bases to trimming and J lost 3 bases, with 12 bases between them. The CDR3 is CASSPAGGIGNTIYF. DNA of the CDR3: TGTGCCAGCTCACCTGCCGGGGGAATTGGAAACACCATATATTTT.

CDR3 DNA: TGTGCCAGCTCACTCCCCACAGTAGGCACAGATACGCAGTATTTT. Translating gives CASSLPTVGTDTQYF. The V and J genes are TRBV18 and TRBJ2-3; D is unclear. CDR1 and CDR2 (germline): KGHSH, LQKENI. The CDR3 totals 15 residues. Trimming left V 4 bases short and J 1 base short, with 12 bases between. The full variable domain, in which reference TRBV18 and TRBJ2-3 provide the parts outside the CDR3, is NAGVMQNPRHLVRRRGQEARLRCSPMKGHSHVYWYRQLPEEGLKFMVYLQKENIIDESGMPKERFSAEFPKEGPSILRIQQVVRGDSAAYFCASSLPTVGTDTQYFGPGTRLTVL.

J is TRBJ2-3 and V is TRBV29-1; TRBD1 is a possible D gene (6 bases). In germline, CDR1 is SQVTM, CDR2 ANQGSEA. Between the trimmed V and J ends, which lost 6 bases and 6 bases, there was a span of 16 bases. The CDR3 contains 13 residues. This CDR3 is CSVQTGDKDTQYF. The CDR3 DNA follows: TGCAGCGTCCAGACAGGCGATAAGGATACGCAGTATTTT.

The chain uses TRBV5-1 and TRBJ1-4; D unclear. Germline assignment: CDR1 SGHRS and CDR2 YFSETQ. The CDR3 covers 14 residues. Trimming stripped 0 bases from V and 3 bases from J, with 6 bases between. CDR3 residues: CASSLGLSNEKLFF. DNA for the CDR3: TGCGCCAGCAGCTTGGGACTCTCTAATGAAAAACTGTTTTTT. Complete variable domain (other parts from reference TRBV5-1 and TRBJ1-4): KAGVTQTPRYLIKTRGQQVTLSCSPISGHRSVSWYQQTPGQGLQFLFEYFSETQRNKGNFPGRFSGRQFSNSRSEMNVSTLELGDSALYLCASSLGLSNEKLFFGSGTQLSVL.

CDR3 nucleotide sequence: TGTGCCAGCAGCCAGGACAGTCTGGACGGGGAGCTGTTTTTT. It is translated as CASSQDSLDGELFF. The chain combines TRBV5-4 with TRBJ2-2; maybe TRBD1 (6 bases). Germline V CDR1 and CDR2: SGHNT, YYREEE (reference sequence). V was cut by 4 bases and J by 7 bases, with 14 bases left in between. CDR3 size: 14 residues.

The genes are TRBV19 and TRBJ2-5, with TRBD1 matching over 9 bases. CDR3 length equals 15 residues. In germline, CDR1 is LNHDA, CDR2 SQIVND (reference sequence). Losses at the gene ends were 4 bases for V and 4 bases for J; bases not matched to a gene: 7. The CDR3 is CASSTTGTGRETQYF. CDR3 nucleotides: TGTGCCAGTAGTACCACCGGGACAGGGAGAGAGACCCAGTACTTC.

The chain carries TRBV19 and TRBJ1-1; weak D call: TRBD1 (6 bases). The CDR3 contains 14 residues. The germline V gene has CDR1 LNHDA and CDR2 SQIVND (reference sequence). Trimming took 5 bases from V and 1 from J, leaving 11 bases between them. CDR3 sequence reads: CASSGWTANTEAFF. The CDR3 DNA reads as TGTGCCAGTAGTGGTTGGACAGCGAACACTGAAGCTTTCTTT.

CDR3 protein: CASTRTGIYEQYF. For the CDR3, the DNA is TGTGCCAGCACCCGGACAGGAATTTACGAGCAGTACTTC. The chain recombines TRBV28 with TRBJ2-7; 7 bases match TRBD1. Germline V gene data show CDR1 as MDHEN and CDR2 as SYDVKM. With V trimmed by 7 bases and J by 4 bases, 7 bases remained unmatched. This CDR3 comprises 13 residues.

This rearrangement joins TRBV5-1 to TRBJ2-3; 8 bases match TRBD2. CDR3 size: 14 residues. With V trimmed by 1 base and J by 6 bases, 4 bases remained unmatched. The germline V gene has CDR1 SGHRS and CDR2 YFSETQ. In nucleotides, the CDR3 is TGCGCCAGCAGCTTGTTGGGACTAGGGGATACGCAGTATTTT. It yields the protein CASSLLGLGDTQYF.